The clone carrying this T cell receptor (beta chain) appeared once. Antigen: not known. This sample was included in a study of cytomegalovirus exposure and HLA in healthy donors. Points from the study as a whole: In a later analysis, DRB1 alleles had the most associated TCRs; HLA-C alleles the fewest. Roughly uniform sequencing depth across donors was assumed, possibly incorrectly.

This CDR3 is built from 15 residues. With 2 bases clipped from V and 3 bases from J, the junction kept 5 bases outside the gene matches. CDR1 MNHEY and CDR2 SVGAGI come from the germline V gene. The primer mix had 60 Vbeta and 13 Jbeta primers. Sequencing was performed with immunoSEQ multiplex PCR; in TCRdb, only in-frame clones are kept and a portion is missing. The repertoire holds some 130,000 clones, with 80% to 85% as singletons. The sequence came from a human donor in good health. Sequencing was performed on PBMCs. The rearrangement uses TRBV6-5 and TRBJ2-3; 7 nucleotides match TRBD1. The CDR3 nucleotides are TGTGCCAGCAGTTACGACAGGGTGGGTACAGATACGCAGTATTTT. It is translated as CASSYDRVGTDTQYF.